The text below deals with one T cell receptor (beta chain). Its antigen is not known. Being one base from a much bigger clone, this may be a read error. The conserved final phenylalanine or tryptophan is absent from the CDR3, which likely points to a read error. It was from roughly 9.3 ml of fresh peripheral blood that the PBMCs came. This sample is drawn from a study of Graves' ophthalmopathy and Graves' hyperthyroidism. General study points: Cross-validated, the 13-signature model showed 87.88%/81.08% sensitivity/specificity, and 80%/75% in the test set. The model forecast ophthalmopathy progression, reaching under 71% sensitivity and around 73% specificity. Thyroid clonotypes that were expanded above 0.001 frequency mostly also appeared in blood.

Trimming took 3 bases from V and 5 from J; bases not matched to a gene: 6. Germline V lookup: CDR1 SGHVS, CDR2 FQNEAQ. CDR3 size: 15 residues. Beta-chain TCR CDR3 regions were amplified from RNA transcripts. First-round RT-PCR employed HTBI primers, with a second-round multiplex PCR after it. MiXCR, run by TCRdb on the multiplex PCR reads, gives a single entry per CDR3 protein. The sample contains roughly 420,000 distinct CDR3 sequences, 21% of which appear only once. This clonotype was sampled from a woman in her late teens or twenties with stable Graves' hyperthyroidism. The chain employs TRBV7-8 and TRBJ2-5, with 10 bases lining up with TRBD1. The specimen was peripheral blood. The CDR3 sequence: CASSFRGTGDETQYL. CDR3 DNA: TGTGCCAGCAGCTTCCGGGGGACAGGGGACGAGACCCAGTACCTC.